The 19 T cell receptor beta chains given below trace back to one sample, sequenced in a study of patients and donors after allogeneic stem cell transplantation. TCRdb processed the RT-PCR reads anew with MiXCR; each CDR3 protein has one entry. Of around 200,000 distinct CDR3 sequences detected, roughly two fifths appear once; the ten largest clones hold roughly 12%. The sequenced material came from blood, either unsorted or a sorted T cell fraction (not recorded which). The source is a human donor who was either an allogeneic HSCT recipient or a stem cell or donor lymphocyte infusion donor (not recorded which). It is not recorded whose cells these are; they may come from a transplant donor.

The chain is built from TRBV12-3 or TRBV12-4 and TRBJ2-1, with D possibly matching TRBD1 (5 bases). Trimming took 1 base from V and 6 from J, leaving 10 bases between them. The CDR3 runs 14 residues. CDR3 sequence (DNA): TGTGCCAGCAGTTTAGAGCCCAGGGCCAATGAGCAGTTCTTC. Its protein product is CASSLEPRANEQFF.

The CDR3 region has the DNA TGCAGTGCTAGAGAGGGGGTGAACGAAAAACTGTTTTTT. Translated, it gives CSAREGVNEKLFF. The chain uses TRBV20-1 and TRBJ1-4; TRBD1 is a possible D gene (5 bases). The CDR3 loop spans 13 amino acids. Per the germline V gene, CDR1 is DFQATT and CDR2 is SNEGSKA (reference sequence). The germline V and J ends were trimmed by 0 bases and 8 bases, with 10 bases remaining between them.

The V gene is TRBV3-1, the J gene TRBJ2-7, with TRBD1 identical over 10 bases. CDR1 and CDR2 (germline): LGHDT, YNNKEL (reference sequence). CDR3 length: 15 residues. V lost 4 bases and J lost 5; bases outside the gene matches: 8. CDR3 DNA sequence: TGTGCCAGCAGCCCTTACGGGGACAGGGGTGACGAGCAGTACTTC. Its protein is CASSPYGDRGDEQYF.

CDR3 region: CAISADRARPLHF. The CDR3 DNA reads as TGTGCCATCAGTGCAGACAGGGCAAGACCCCTCCACTTT. The chain links TRBV10-3 to TRBJ1-6; 7 bases are shared with TRBD1. With V trimmed by 4 bases and J by 12 bases, 6 bases remained unmatched. The germline gives CDR1 ENHRY, CDR2 SYGVKD. The CDR3 spans 13 residues.

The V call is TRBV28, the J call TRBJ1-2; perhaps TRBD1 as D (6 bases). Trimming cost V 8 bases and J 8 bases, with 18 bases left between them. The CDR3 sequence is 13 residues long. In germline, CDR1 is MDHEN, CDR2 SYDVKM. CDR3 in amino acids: CASLDRTGDGYTF. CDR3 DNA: TGTGCCAGCTTGGACAGAACAGGCGACGGCTACACCTTC.

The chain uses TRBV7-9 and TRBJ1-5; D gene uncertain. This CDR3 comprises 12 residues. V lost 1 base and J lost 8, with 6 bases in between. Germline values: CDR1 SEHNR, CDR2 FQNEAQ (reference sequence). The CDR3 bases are TGTGCCAGCAGCTTAGGGGCGAAGCCCCAGCATTTT. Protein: CASSLGAKPQHF.

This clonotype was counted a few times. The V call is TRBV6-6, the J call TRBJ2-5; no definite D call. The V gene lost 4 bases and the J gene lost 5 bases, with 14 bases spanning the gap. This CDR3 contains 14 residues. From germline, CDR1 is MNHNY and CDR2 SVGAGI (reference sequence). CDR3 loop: CASSLNNQGETQYF. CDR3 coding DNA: TGTGCCAGCAGTTTAAACAATCAAGGCGAGACCCAGTACTTC.

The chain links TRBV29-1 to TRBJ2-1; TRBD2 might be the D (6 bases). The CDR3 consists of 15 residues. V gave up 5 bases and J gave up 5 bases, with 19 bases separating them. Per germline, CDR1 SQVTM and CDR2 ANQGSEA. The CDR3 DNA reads TGCAGCGTTTCCCTAGCTGGCGGGACCAACAATGAGCAGTTCTTC. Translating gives CSVSLAGGTNNEQFF.

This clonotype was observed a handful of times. This CDR3 reads CASSLRAGSMNTEAFF. As DNA, the CDR3 is TGTGCCAGCAGCTTGAGGGCGGGCAGCATGAACACTGAAGCTTTCTTT. The chain carries TRBV5-5 and TRBJ1-1; D call uncertain. Deletions cut 1 base from V and 0 bases from J, with 13 bases between. The CDR3 has 16 residues. Germline-derived CDR1 and CDR2 are SGHKS and YYEKEE (reference sequence).

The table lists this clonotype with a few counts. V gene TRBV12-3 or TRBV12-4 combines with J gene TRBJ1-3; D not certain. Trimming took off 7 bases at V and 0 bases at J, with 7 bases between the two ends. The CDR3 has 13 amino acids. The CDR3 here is CASTRLSGNTIYF. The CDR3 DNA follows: TGTGCCAGCACAAGGCTCTCTGGAAACACCATATATTTT.

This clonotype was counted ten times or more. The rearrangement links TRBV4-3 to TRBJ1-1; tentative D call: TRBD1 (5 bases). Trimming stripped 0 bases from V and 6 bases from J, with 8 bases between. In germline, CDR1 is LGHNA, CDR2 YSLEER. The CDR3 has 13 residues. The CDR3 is CASSQDTGAEAFF. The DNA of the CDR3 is TGCGCCAGCAGCCAAGATACGGGGGCTGAAGCTTTCTTT.

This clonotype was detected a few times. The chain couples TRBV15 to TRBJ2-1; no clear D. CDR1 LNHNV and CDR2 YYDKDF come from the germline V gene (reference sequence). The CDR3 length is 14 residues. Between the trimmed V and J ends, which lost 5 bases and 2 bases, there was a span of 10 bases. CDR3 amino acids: CATSRAIAYNEQFF. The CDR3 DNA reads TGTGCCACCAGCCGGGCAATAGCCTACAATGAGCAGTTCTTC.

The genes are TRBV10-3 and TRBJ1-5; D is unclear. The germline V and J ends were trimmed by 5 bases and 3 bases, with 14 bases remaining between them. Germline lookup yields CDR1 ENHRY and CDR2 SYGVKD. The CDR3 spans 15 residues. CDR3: CAISKDLTDNQPQHF. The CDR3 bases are TGTGCCATCAGTAAGGACCTTACGGACAATCAGCCCCAGCATTTT.

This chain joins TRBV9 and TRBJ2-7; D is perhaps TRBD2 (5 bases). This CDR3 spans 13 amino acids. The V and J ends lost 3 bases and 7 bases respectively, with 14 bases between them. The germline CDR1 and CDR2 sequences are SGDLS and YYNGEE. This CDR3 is CASSAEGAREQYF. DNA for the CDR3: TGTGCCAGCAGCGCCGAGGGAGCTCGGGAGCAGTACTTC.

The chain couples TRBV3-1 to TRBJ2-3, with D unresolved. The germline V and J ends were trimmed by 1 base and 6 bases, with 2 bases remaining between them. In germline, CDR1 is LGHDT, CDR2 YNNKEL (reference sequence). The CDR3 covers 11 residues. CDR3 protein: CASSQGDTQYF. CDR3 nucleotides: TGTGCCAGCAGCCAAGGGGATACGCAGTATTTT.

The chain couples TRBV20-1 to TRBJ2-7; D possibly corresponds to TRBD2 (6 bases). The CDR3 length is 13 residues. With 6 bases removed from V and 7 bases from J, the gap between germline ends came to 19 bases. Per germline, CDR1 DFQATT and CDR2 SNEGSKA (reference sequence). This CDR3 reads CSAEVGLAMEQYF. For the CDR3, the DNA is TGCAGTGCCGAAGTGGGACTCGCCATGGAGCAGTACTTC.

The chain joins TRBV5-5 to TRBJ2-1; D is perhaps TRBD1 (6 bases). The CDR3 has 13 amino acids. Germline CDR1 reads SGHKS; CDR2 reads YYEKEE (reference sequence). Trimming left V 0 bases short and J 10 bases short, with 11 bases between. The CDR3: CASSLVGQGEQFF. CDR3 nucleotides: TGTGCCAGCAGCTTGGTGGGGCAGGGGGAGCAGTTCTTC.

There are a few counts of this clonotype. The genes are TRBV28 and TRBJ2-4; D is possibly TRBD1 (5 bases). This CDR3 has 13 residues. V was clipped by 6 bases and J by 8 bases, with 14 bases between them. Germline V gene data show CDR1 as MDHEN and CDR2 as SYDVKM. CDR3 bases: TGTGCCAGCAGAAGGCAGGGTAGGGACATTCAGTACTTC. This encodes CASRRQGRDIQYF.

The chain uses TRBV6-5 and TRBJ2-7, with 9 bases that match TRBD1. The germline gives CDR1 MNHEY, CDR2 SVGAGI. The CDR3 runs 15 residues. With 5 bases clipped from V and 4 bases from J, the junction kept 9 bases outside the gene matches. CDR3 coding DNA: TGTGCCAGCAGTGGACCGGGACAGGGCACGTACGAGCAGTACTTC. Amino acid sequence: CASSGPGQGTYEQYF.